The rows below give T cell receptor beta chains drawn from one sample of a study of OX40 agonist ivuxolimab in advanced cancers. Assay used: immunoSEQ multiplex PCR; TCRdb lists only in-frame clones, some missing. Of 60,000 or so clones listed, roughly 86% were seen once; the top ten hold about 5%. The input for sequencing was CD4+ or CD8+ T cells sorted from blood, taken in a trial of the OX40 agonist ivuxolimab. The receptors derive from an adult with an advanced solid tumor such as melanoma, head and neck, liver or kidney cancer. CDR3s include the opening cysteine and the closing phenylalanine or tryptophan. Each record gives: V gene, clone size, J gene, D gene, CDR3 DNA, CDR3 protein. The D gene is left open where the match is weak. The size of a clone is reported for some rows only, either as once, few or many, or as a class for expanded clones.

v_call: TRBV7-9; clone_size: -; j_call: TRBJ2-7; d_call: -; cdr3_nt: TGTGCCAGCAGTCAACCAGGGCCCTACGAGCAGTACTTC; cdr3_aa: CASSQPGPYEQYF
v_call: TRBV5-1; clone_size: -; j_call: TRBJ2-1; d_call: TRBD2; cdr3_nt: TGCGCCAGCAGCTTCGCCGGGACTAGAGCAAATGAGCAGTTCTTC; cdr3_aa: CASSFAGTRANEQFF
v_call: TRBV29-1; clone_size: -; j_call: TRBJ1-1; d_call: -; cdr3_nt: TGCAGCGTTGCCACCGGGACCCCCCTCGGGAACACTGAAGCTTTCTTT; cdr3_aa: CSVATGTPLGNTEAFF
v_call: TRBV7-2; clone_size: -; j_call: TRBJ1-2; d_call: -; cdr3_nt: TGTGCCAGCAGTTTAGGGATCTATGGCTACACCTTC; cdr3_aa: CASSLGIYGYTF
v_call: TRBV4-3; clone_size: -; j_call: TRBJ1-5; d_call: -; cdr3_nt: TGCGCCACTCCTGGGGGTAGCAATCAGCCCCAGCATTTT; cdr3_aa: CATPGGSNQPQHF
v_call: TRBV11-3; clone_size: -; j_call: TRBJ2-7; d_call: -; cdr3_nt: TGTGCCAGCAGCTTAGATAATGGTTACGAGCAGTACTTC; cdr3_aa: CASSLDNGYEQYF
v_call: TRBV5-6; clone_size: once; j_call: TRBJ1-2; d_call: TRBD1; cdr3_nt: TGTGCCAGCAGCCTTGATCCGGGACAGGGGGTTTATGGCTACACCTTC; cdr3_aa: CASSLDPGQGVYGYTF
v_call: TRBV12-5; clone_size: -; j_call: TRBJ1-1; d_call: -; cdr3_nt: TGTGCTAGTGGTTTGATAAGCTCATCTGAAGCTTTCTTT; cdr3_aa: CASGLISSSEAFF
v_call: TRBV29-1; clone_size: -; j_call: TRBJ2-7; d_call: -; cdr3_nt: TGCAGCGTTTTGCCGGGTCTAGGGACCTACGAGCAGTACTTC; cdr3_aa: CSVLPGLGTYEQYF
v_call: TRBV6-4; clone_size: -; j_call: TRBJ2-1; d_call: -; cdr3_nt: TGTGCCAGCTCCCAGTCTGGCGGTATCAGGGGTAAAGCCTACAATGAGCAGTTCTTC; cdr3_aa: CASSQSGGIRGKAYNEQFF
v_call: TRBV6-1; clone_size: -; j_call: TRBJ2-6; d_call: TRBD2; cdr3_nt: TGTGCCAGCAGCGATTGGGGGGGAGCCAACGTCCTGACTTTC; cdr3_aa: CASSDWGGANVLTF